Sequencing of this TCR beta chain was carried out in a study of blood T cell repertoires in COVID-19 (dated by TCRdb to 2018 to 2020). For the wider study: Samples from collaborators originated in the United States, Italy and Spain and spanned both the acute and convalescent phases of COVID-19. The material from the prospective study consisted of cDNA or gDNA derived from T cells, B-cell-depleted T cells, or PBMCs. The dataset comprised deeply sampled blood TCRbeta repertoires from subjects exposed to, actively infected with, or recovered from COVID-19. Samples were obtained from the ongoing ImmuneRACE study (first 160 participants) and from over 1,000 subjects provided by 6 global collaborators. The repertoires were released in a freely available public database meant as a resource for research on the immune response to SARS-CoV-2. Nearly every sample came with metadata listing a de-identified subject ID, COVID-19 status, age in years and sex. Where HLA class I and class II types were available, the types were taken from metadata supplied by the sample provider, not from assay-based typing. Points the paper makes about the study in general: Clinical and demographic metadata were provided uncurated, with the amount varying by source and participant.

For this clone: The target of this receptor is not known. It has no much larger one-base neighbor in the sample; base qualities were not kept.

The collaborating institutions used their own protocols to collect whole blood in K2EDTA tubes. For TCRbeta analysis, collaborators shipped samples as frozen whole blood, isolated PBMCs, or DNA extracted from either of those sample types. The immunoSEQ Assay, a bias-controlled multiplex PCR, was used to amplify TCRbeta CDR3 regions from genomic DNA. Under the source paper's analysis protocol: The number of nucleated cells in each sample was estimated from the amplification of reference gene primers within the assay. To quantify the absolute abundance of each unique TCRbeta CDR3 rearrangement, sequence reads were collapsed and filtered. For each sample, productive Simpson clonality was calculated as the square root of Simpson's diversity index across productive rearrangements. Imported from immuneACCESS, the table was reduced by TCRdb to in-frame sequences with V and J called. These copies leave out some clones; in studies compared against another copy, an unresolved V gene accounts for under half, and the cause of the remainder is not known. Clone size and V and J calls were adopted from that table, with D and trimming inferred from the DNA. A total of over 300,000 clones appear in this sample, roughly 90% of them only once. The ten most abundant clones make up 6.5% of the sample.

The source material was peripheral blood. The source is a man younger than 35 with active or convalescent COVID-19.

Here the CDR3 is given as CASSEGVLAGGQETQYF. In nucleotides, the sequence is TGTGCCAGCAGTGAAGGTGTACTAGCGGGGGGGCAAGAGACCCAGTACTTC. Recombination joined TRBV2 with TRBJ2-5, and 13 junctional nucleotides match TRBD2. Compared with germline, V lacks 1 base and J lacks 2 bases; bases without a gene match: 4. The germline V gene yields SNHLY for CDR1 and FYNNEI for CDR2. The CDR3 contains 17 residues, cysteine and phenylalanine counted. Just the 51-base CDR3 DNA is kept, in frame starting at base 1. With the portions outside the CDR3 filled from the reference TRBV2 and TRBJ2-5 genes, the complete variable region becomes EPEVTQTPSHQVTQMGQEVILRCVPISNHLYFYWYRQILGQKVEFLVSFYNNEISEKSEIFDDQFSVERPDGSNFTLKIRSTKLEDSAMYFCASSEGVLAGGQETQYFGPGTRLLVL.